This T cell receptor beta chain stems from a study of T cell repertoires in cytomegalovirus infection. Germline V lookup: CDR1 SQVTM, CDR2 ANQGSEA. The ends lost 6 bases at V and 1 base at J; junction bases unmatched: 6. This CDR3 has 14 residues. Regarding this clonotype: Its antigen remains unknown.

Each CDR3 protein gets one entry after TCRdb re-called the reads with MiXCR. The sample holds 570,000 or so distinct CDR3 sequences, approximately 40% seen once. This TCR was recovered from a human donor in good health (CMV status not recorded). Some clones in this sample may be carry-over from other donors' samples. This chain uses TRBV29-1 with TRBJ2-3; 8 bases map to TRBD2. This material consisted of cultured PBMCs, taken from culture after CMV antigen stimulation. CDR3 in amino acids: CSVNPGLGTDTQYF. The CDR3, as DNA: TGCAGCGTCAACCCGGGACTAGGCACAGATACGCAGTATTTT.